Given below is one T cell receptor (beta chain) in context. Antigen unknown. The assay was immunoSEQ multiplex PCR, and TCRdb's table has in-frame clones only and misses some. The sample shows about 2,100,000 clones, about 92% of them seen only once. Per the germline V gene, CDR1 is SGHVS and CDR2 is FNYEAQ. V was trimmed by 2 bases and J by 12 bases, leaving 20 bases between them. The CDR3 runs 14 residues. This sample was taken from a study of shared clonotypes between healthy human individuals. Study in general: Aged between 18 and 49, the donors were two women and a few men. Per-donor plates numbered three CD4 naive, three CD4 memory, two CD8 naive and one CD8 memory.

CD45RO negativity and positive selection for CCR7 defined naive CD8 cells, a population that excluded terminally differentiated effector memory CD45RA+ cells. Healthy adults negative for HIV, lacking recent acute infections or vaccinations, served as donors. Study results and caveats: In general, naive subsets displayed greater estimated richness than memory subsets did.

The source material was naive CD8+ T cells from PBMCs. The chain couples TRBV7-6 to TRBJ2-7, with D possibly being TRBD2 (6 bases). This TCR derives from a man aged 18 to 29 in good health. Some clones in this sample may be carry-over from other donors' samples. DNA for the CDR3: TGTGCCAGCAGCTTACTCGCGGGGCAATACTCGCTGTACTTC. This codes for CASSLLAGQYSLYF.